The 26 T cell receptor beta chains listed next were all sequenced from one sample in a study of blood T cell repertoires in COVID-19. The data were produced by immunoSEQ multiplex PCR, yet TCRdb's version contains in-frame clones alone and is incomplete. The sample lists around 41,000 clones, about 83% seen once, with approximately 43% in the top ten. Sample: peripheral blood. These receptors were collected from a woman of 80 years or more with acute or convalescent COVID-19.

V usage is TRBV27 and J usage is TRBJ2-1; TRBD2 matches 11 bases. J was trimmed by 0 bases and V by 3 bases; bases with no gene match: 4. Germline lookup yields CDR1 MNHEY and CDR2 SMNVEV (reference sequence). The CDR3 covers 17 residues. The CDR3 loop is CASSFTLAGVSYNEQFF. In DNA, the CDR3 is TGTGCCAGCAGTTTCACACTAGCGGGGGTCTCCTACAATGAGCAGTTCTTC.

This sequence joins TRBV5-1 and TRBJ1-2; D gene unclear. With 6 bases removed from V and 4 bases from J, the gap between germline ends came to 13 bases. The length of the CDR3 is 13 residues. Germline assignment: CDR1 SGHRS and CDR2 YFSETQ. CDR3 sequence: CASTPGGTYGYTF. The DNA of the CDR3 is TGCGCCAGCACCCCGGGTGGTACCTATGGCTACACCTTC.

This rearrangement joins TRBV19 to TRBJ2-1; TRBD2 aligns across 8 bases. This CDR3 has 16 amino acids. Germline trimming cut 2 bases from V and 7 bases from J; bases unmatched to any gene: 10. The germline V gene has CDR1 LNHDA and CDR2 SQIVND (reference sequence). The CDR3 here is CASSITASGQINEQFF. DNA for the CDR3: TGTGCCAGTAGTATAACGGCTAGCGGGCAAATAAATGAGCAGTTCTTC.

This clone was detected only once. This rearrangement joins TRBV19 to TRBJ2-2; maybe TRBD2 (5 bases). The CDR3 extends over 15 amino acids. Trimming pared 2 bases from V and 4 bases from J, leaving 11 bases between. Germline assignment: CDR1 LNHDA and CDR2 SQIVND (reference sequence). CDR3 sequence reads: CASSIQASSTGELFF. As DNA, the CDR3 is TGTGCCAGTAGTATACAGGCTAGCTCCACCGGGGAGCTGTTTTTT. The full variable domain, with the rest looked up from reference TRBV19 and TRBJ2-2, is DGGITQSPKYLFRKEGQNVTLSCEQNLNHDAMYWYRQDPGQGLRLIYYSQIVNDFQKGDIAEGYSVSREKKESFPLTVTSAQKNPTAFYLCASSIQASSTGELFFGEGSRLTVL.

The V and J genes are TRBV10-2 and TRBJ2-7; 10 nucleotides match TRBD1. CDR1 is WSHSY and CDR2 is SAAADI in the germline V gene. V lost 9 bases, J lost 1 base, and 9 bases stayed unmatched. This CDR3 comprises 15 residues. CDR3 coding DNA: TGCGCCAGTATGGACAGGGGGGGTAGGTCCTACGAGCAGTACTTC. It specifies CASMDRGGRSYEQYF.

Only one count was recorded for this clone. The gene calls are TRBV5-4 and TRBJ1-2; a weak D match, TRBD1 (6 bases). V was trimmed by 0 bases and J by 6 bases, leaving 9 bases between them. This CDR3 is 13 amino acids long. Germline V lookup: CDR1 SGHNT, CDR2 YYREEE (reference sequence). Here the CDR3 reads CASSLAGVHGYTF. In DNA, the CDR3 is TGTGCCAGCAGCTTGGCAGGGGTTCATGGCTACACCTTC. Supplemented by reference TRBV5-4 and TRBJ1-2, the full variable domain reads ETGVTQSPTHLIKTRGQQVTLRCSSQSGHNTVSWYQQALGQGPQFIFQYYREEENGRGNFPPRFSGLQFPNYSSELNVNALELDDSALYLCASSLAGVHGYTFGSGTRLTVV.

The chain carries TRBV7-8 and TRBJ1-1; D gene ambiguous. The length of the CDR3 is 14 residues. With 2 bases removed from V and 6 bases from J, the gap between germline ends came to 13 bases. Per the germline V gene, CDR1 is SGHVS and CDR2 is FQNEAQ. CDR3 region: CASSLSNEVSEAFF. Written as DNA, the CDR3 is TGTGCCAGCAGCTTATCTAACGAGGTCTCTGAAGCTTTCTTT.

The chain combines TRBV19 with TRBJ1-6, with 7 bases aligning to TRBD1. Germline CDR1 and CDR2: LNHDA and SQIVND (reference sequence). Losses at the gene ends were 3 bases for V and 10 bases for J; bases not matched to a gene: 6. This CDR3 has 14 residues. The CDR3 nucleotides are TGTGCCAGTAGTATTACAGGGGCTGACTCACCCCTCCACTTT. It translates to CASSITGADSPLHF.

The sample holds a few counts of this clone. This rearrangement joins TRBV18 to TRBJ1-1, with a possible D match to TRBD1 (5 bases). Trimming removed 2 bases at V and 9 bases at J, with 10 bases between. CDR1 is KGHSH, CDR2 LQKENI, per germline. This CDR3 contains 12 residues. The CDR3 DNA is TGTGCCAGCTCACCAACAGGAGCTCAAGCTTTCTTT. Translation: CASSPTGAQAFF.

V is TRBV6-5 and J is TRBJ1-2, with D uncertain. CDR1 is MNHEY, CDR2 SVGAGI, per germline. The CDR3 length is 13 residues. V was shortened by 3 bases and J by 1 base, with 6 bases between the two germline ends. The CDR3 DNA reads TGTGCCAGCAGTTATAGTGGTAACTATGGCTACACCTTC. Translating gives CASSYSGNYGYTF.

V is TRBV5-8 and J is TRBJ1-5, with TRBD1 matching 8 bases. The CDR3 is 14 amino acids. CDR1 and CDR2 from the germline V gene are SGHTS and YDEGEE. J was trimmed by 11 bases and V by 4 bases; bases with no gene match: 11. CDR3 residues: CASSPRTGFMSQHF. CDR3 nucleotides: TGTGCCAGCAGCCCCCGGACAGGGTTCATGTCCCAGCATTTT.

V is TRBV6-6 and J is TRBJ1-5; 8 nucleotides match TRBD1. The junction had 13 bases not matched to a gene; V was cut back by 7 bases and J by 5 bases. Germline CDR1 MNHNY, CDR2 SVGAGI (reference sequence). The CDR3 has 16 residues. The CDR3 here is CASKDRRQGIDQPQHF. The CDR3 bases are TGTGCCAGCAAGGACAGGCGACAGGGGATCGATCAGCCCCAGCATTTT.

The chain has TRBV2 and TRBJ1-5; the D gene is possibly TRBD1 (5 bases). Looked up from germline, CDR1 is SNHLY and CDR2 is FYNNEI. This CDR3 has 16 amino acids. V lost 6 bases and J 1 base, leaving 16 bases between the germline ends. The CDR3 region is CASSLGGPRSNQPQHF. CDR3 in DNA: TGTGCCAGCAGCTTGGGGGGACCGAGGAGCAATCAGCCCCAGCATTTT.

The CDR3 spells CASSLAGSGASTDTQYF. CDR3 DNA sequence: TGTGCCAGCAGCTTGGCGGGTAGCGGAGCTAGCACAGATACGCAGTATTTT. This rearrangement joins TRBV5-4 to TRBJ2-3; maybe TRBD2 (6 bases). The CDR3 length is 17 residues. The V end lost 0 bases, the J end lost 0 bases, and 14 bases lay between the germline ends. Germline loops: CDR1 SGHNT, CDR2 YYREEE (reference sequence).

This clone was counted once. J is TRBJ1-6 and V is TRBV9; 8 nucleotides match TRBD1. The CDR3 runs to 15 residues. Germline assignment: CDR1 SGDLS and CDR2 YYNGEE. The trim removed 4 bases at V and 8 bases at J, leaving 8 bases unmatched. CDR3 in amino acids: CASSLLDRVDSPLHF. The CDR3 DNA follows: TGTGCCAGCAGCCTTCTGGACAGGGTAGATTCACCCCTCCACTTT.

This clone was counted a single time. The chain uses TRBV7-2 and TRBJ2-7; the D gene is possibly TRBD2 (5 bases). This CDR3 is built from 15 residues. The V and J ends lost 3 bases and 2 bases respectively, with 14 bases between them. The germline CDR1 and CDR2 sequences are SGHTA and FQGNSA. This CDR3 is CASSFDLAGTYEQYF. Written as DNA, the CDR3 is TGTGCCAGCAGCTTCGACCTGGCCGGGACCTACGAGCAGTACTTC.

The rearrangement links TRBV4-1 to TRBJ1-2; D remains unclear. The CDR3 runs to 16 residues. Germline loops: CDR1 MGHRA, CDR2 YSYEKL. V was pared by 0 bases and J by 3 bases, with 14 bases between. The CDR3 coding sequence is TGCGCCAGCAGCCAAGATGGTGGCAGCCGGGACTATGGCTACACCTTC. Translating gives CASSQDGGSRDYGYTF.

J is TRBJ2-5 and V is TRBV4-3; 10 bases align to TRBD2. V lost 1 base and J lost 5; bases outside the gene matches: 10. This CDR3 has 17 amino acids. Germline V gene data show CDR1 as LGHNA and CDR2 as YSLEER. CDR3 nucleotides: TGCGCCAGCAGCCAAGGGTCGCTAGCGGGGGTCCGGGAGACCCAGTACTTC. Its protein is CASSQGSLAGVRETQYF.

This clone was seen a single time. The chain has TRBV6-5 and TRBJ1-1, with D uncertain. Trimming shortened V by 7 bases and J by 1 base, and 13 bases separated the two germline ends. The CDR3 runs to 14 residues. CDR1 is MNHEY and CDR2 is SVGAGI in the germline V gene. CDR3 sequence (DNA): TGTGCCAGCAACGCGAGGCAGCCGAACACTGAAGCTTTCTTT. It encodes CASNARQPNTEAFF.

This clone was seen only a few times. This rearrangement joins TRBV4-1 to TRBJ2-3; weak D call: TRBD2 (6 bases). CDR1 MGHRA and CDR2 YSYEKL come from the germline V gene. Trimming stripped 1 base from V and 1 base from J, with 6 bases between. The CDR3 contains 14 residues. CDR3 nucleotides: TGCGCCAGCAGCCAAGGCGGGGGCACAGATACGCAGTATTTT. Translation: CASSQGGGTDTQYF.

This clone was picked up one time. The chain recombines TRBV6-6 with TRBJ2-4, with a tentative D call TRBD1 (6 bases). The CDR3 has 14 amino acids. In germline, CDR1 is MNHNY, CDR2 SVGAGI (reference sequence). V was cut by 5 bases and J by 0 bases, with 8 bases left in between. CDR3 bases: TGTGCCAGCAGTGCGGACAGAGCCAAAAACATTCAGTACTTC. Translated: CASSADRAKNIQYF.

The chain joins TRBV5-1 to TRBJ1-3; possibly TRBD1 for D (6 bases). CDR1 and CDR2 (germline): SGHRS, YFSETQ. The CDR3 consists of 15 residues. Between the trimmed V and J ends, which lost 1 base and 4 bases, there was a span of 12 bases. In DNA, the CDR3 is TGCGCCAGCAGCTTGAGTGGGGGCTCCGGAAACACCATATATTTT. This sequence encodes CASSLSGGSGNTIYF. The full variable domain, rest sourced from reference TRBV5-1 and TRBJ1-3, is KAGVTQTPRYLIKTRGQQVTLSCSPISGHRSVSWYQQTPGQGLQFLFEYFSETQRNKGNFPGRFSGRQFSNSRSEMNVSTLELGDSALYLCASSLSGGSGNTIYFGEGSWLTVV.

V gene TRBV7-8 combines with J gene TRBJ1-6; 8 nucleotides line up with TRBD1. The CDR3 is 15 amino acids. V lost 5 bases and J lost 7; bases outside the gene matches: 7. Germline V gene sequence: CDR1 SGHVS, CDR2 FQNEAQ. CDR3 sequence reads: CASSARTGPNSPLHF. The CDR3 DNA follows: TGTGCCAGCAGCGCCCGGACAGGGCCAAATTCACCCCTCCACTTT.

The genes are TRBV7-2 and TRBJ2-5, with TRBD2 matching over 9 bases. Germline V CDR1 and CDR2: SGHTA, FQGNSA. CDR3 length: 17 residues. Trimming at V came to 3 bases and at J to 4 bases, leaving 12 bases not matched to a gene. The CDR3 region is CASSFRGGGARRETQYF. CDR3 nucleotide sequence: TGTGCCAGCAGCTTTCGTGGCGGGGGGGCGAGGCGAGAGACCCAGTACTTC.

This chain connects TRBV11-2 to TRBJ1-1, with D uncertain. The V gene's germline CDR1 is SGHAT and CDR2 FQNNGV. V was clipped by 3 bases and J by 4 bases, with 12 bases between them. The CDR3 runs 14 residues. CDR3 in amino acids: CASSFRPGGTEAFF. For the CDR3, the DNA is TGTGCCAGCAGCTTTCGCCCGGGAGGCACTGAAGCTTTCTTT.

The chain employs TRBV30 and TRBJ1-4; D may be TRBD1 (6 bases). The V gene's germline CDR1 is GTSNPN and CDR2 SVGIG (reference sequence). The CDR3 is 14 residues long. The V gene lost 0 bases and the J gene lost 7 bases, with 12 bases spanning the gap. The CDR3 region has the DNA TGTGCCTGGAGTGTACAGACAGGACCTGAAAAACTGTTTTTT. It specifies CAWSVQTGPEKLFF.